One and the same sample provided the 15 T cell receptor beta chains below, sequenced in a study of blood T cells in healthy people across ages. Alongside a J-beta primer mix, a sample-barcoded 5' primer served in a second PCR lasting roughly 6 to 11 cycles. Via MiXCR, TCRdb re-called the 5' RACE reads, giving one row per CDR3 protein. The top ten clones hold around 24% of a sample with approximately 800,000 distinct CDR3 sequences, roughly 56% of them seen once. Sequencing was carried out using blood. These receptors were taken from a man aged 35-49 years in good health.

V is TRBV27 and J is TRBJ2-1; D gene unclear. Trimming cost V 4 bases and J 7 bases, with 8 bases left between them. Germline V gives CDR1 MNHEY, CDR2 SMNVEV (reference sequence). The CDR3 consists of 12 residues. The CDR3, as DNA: TGTGCCAGCAGTTCGTACAGAAATGAGCAGTTCTTC. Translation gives CASSSYRNEQFF.

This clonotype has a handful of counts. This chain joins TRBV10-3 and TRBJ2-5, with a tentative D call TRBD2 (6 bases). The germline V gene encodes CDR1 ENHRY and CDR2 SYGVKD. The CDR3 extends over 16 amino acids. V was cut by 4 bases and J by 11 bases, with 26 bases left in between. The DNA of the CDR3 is TGTGCCATCAGTGGTCTAAAGGAGGGCGGTTACAATGAGCAGTACTTC. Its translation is CAISGLKEGGYNEQYF.

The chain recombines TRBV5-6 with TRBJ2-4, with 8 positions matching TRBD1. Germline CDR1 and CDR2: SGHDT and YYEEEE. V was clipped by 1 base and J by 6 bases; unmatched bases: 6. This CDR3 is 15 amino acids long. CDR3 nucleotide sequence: TGTGCCAGCAGCTTGAGACAGGGGATGATAAACATTCAGTACTTC. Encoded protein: CASSLRQGMINIQYF.

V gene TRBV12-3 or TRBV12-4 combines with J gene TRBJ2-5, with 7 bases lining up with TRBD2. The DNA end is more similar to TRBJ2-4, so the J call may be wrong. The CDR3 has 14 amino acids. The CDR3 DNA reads TGTGCCAGCACGGGGGGAGGGCCCTCGAACATTCAGTACTTC. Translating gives CASTGGGPSNIQYF.

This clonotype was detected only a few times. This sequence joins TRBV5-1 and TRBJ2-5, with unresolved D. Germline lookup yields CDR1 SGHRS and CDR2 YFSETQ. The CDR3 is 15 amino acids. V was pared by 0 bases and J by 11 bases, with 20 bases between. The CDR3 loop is CASSLEIYEADEQYF. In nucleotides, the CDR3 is TGCGCCAGCAGCTTGGAAATTTACGAGGCGGATGAGCAGTACTTC.

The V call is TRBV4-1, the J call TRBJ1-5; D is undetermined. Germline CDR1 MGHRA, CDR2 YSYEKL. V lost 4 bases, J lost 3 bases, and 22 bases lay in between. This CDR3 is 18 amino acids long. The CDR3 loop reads CASSPSDGKGNNNQPQHF. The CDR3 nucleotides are TGCGCCAGCAGCCCATCCGACGGAAAGGGTAATAACAATCAGCCCCAGCATTTT.

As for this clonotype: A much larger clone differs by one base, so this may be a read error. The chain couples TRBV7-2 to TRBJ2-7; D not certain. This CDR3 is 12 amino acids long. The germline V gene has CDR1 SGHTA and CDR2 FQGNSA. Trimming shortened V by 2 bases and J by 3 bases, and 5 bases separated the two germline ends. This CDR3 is CASSLNIYEQYF. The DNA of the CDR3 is TGTGCCAGCAGCTTAAACATCTACGAGCAGTACTTC.

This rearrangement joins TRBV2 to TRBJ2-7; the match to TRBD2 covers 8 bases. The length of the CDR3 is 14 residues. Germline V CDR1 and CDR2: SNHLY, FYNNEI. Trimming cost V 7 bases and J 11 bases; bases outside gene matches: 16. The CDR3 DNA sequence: TGTGCCAGCACAGATCAAGCGGGAGCCCCCCCTAAGTACTTC. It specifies CASTDQAGAPPKYF.

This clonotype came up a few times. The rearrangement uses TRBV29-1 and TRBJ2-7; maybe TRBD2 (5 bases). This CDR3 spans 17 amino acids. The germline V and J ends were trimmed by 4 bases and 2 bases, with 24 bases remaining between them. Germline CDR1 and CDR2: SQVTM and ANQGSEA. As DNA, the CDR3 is TGCAGCGTTGGAGGGTTTCGAGAAATGGACGGGACCTACGAGCAGTACTTC. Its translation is CSVGGFREMDGTYEQYF.

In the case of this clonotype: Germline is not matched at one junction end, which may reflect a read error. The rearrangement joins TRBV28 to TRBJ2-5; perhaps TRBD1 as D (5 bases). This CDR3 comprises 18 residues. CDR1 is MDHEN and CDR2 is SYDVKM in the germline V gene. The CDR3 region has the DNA TGTGCCAGCAGTTTCATAGGGGCCTCGGATAGGATACAAGAGGCCCAGTACTTC. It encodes CASSFIGASDRIQEAQYF.

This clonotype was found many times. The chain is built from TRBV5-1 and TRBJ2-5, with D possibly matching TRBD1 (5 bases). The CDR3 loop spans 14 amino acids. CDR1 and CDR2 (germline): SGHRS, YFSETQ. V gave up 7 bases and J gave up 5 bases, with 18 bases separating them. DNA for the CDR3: TGCGCCAGCGACCAGGGTGGCGGAACGGAGACCCAGTACTTC. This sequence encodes CASDQGGGTETQYF.

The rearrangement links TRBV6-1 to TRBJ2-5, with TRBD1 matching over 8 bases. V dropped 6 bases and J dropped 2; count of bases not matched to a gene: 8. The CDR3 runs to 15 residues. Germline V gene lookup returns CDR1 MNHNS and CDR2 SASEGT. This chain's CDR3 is CASSRTGSIQETQYF. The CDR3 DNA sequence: TGTGCCAGCAGCCGGACAGGGTCGATACAAGAGACCCAGTACTTC.

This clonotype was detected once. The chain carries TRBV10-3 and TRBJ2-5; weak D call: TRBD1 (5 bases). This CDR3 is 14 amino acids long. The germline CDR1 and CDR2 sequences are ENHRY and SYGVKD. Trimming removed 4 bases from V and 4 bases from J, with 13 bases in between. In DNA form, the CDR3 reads TGTGCCATCAGTGGACAGTTGGGTCGAGAGACCCAGTACTTC. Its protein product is CAISGQLGRETQYF.

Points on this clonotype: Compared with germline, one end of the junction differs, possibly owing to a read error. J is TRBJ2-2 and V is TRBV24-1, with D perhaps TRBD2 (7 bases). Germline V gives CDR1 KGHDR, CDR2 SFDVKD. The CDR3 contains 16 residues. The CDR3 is CATSEWGGRVTEELFF. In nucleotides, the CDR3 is TGTGCCACCAGTGAGTGGGGGGGCCGGGTCACCGAGGAGCTGTTTTTT.

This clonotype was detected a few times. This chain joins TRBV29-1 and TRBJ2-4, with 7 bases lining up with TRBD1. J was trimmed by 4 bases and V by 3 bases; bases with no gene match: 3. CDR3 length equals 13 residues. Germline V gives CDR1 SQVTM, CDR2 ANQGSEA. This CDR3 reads CSVEIQGKNIQYF. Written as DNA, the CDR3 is TGCAGCGTTGAGATACAGGGGAAAAACATTCAGTACTTC.